The 16 T cell receptor beta chains in this list originate from one sample, sequenced in a study of blood T cell repertoires in COVID-19. Repertoires were generated with immunoSEQ multiplex PCR, while TCRdb's copy carries only in-frame clones and drops some. The data show 300,000 to 450,000 clones, around nine tenths seen once. Material for sequencing was peripheral blood. These receptors all come from a human donor in a cohort sampled during active COVID-19.

The genes are TRBV28 and TRBJ1-2; 7 nucleotides match TRBD1. The CDR3 covers 13 residues. J lost 3 bases, V lost 3 bases, and 1 base had no gene match. Germline V gene sequence: CDR1 MDHEN, CDR2 SYDVKM. The CDR3: CASSLTGHYGYTF. The CDR3 nucleotides are TGTGCCAGCAGTTTGACAGGGCACTATGGCTACACCTTC.

The rearrangement joins TRBV5-6 to TRBJ1-1, with D perhaps matching TRBD1 (6 bases). CDR1 is SGHDT and CDR2 is YYEEEE in the germline V gene. The CDR3 covers 13 residues. V dropped 3 bases and J dropped 8 bases, with 14 bases sitting between them. The CDR3 DNA is TGTGCCAGCAGCTACGACAGGCGGGCCGAAGCTTTCTTT. The encoded protein is CASSYDRRAEAFF. Full variable domain (rest looked up from reference TRBV5-6 and TRBJ1-1): DAGVTQSPTHLIKTRGQQVTLRCSPKSGHDTVSWYQQALGQGPQFIFQYYEEEERQRGNFPDRFSGHQFPNYSSELNVNALLLGDSALYLCASSYDRRAEAFFGQGTRLTVV.

The gene calls are TRBV11-2 and TRBJ1-5; D remains ambiguous. Germline V gene sequence: CDR1 SGHAT, CDR2 FQNNGV. V was pared by 2 bases and J by 4 bases, with 12 bases between. This CDR3 has 15 amino acids. The CDR3 sequence: CASSLSFGPNQPQHF. CDR3 sequence (DNA): TGTGCCAGCAGCTTAAGTTTTGGGCCTAATCAGCCCCAGCATTTT.

This sequence joins TRBV11-2 and TRBJ2-2; 7 positions match TRBD2. The germline V gene has CDR1 SGHAT and CDR2 FQNNGV. The CDR3 is 15 amino acids. V was clipped by 5 bases and J by 10 bases; unmatched bases: 13. In DNA, the CDR3 is TGTGCCAGCAGCGCCACGGGGCGGGAGTGGGAGGAGCTGTTTTTT. Translating gives CASSATGREWEELFF.

The chain uses TRBV30 and TRBJ2-4; possibly TRBD1 for D (5 bases). The CDR3 sequence is 17 residues long. V was pared by 2 bases and J by 1 base, with 18 bases between. Germline V gene data show CDR1 as GTSNPN and CDR2 as SVGIG (reference sequence). CDR3 sequence reads: CAWSPLSQGPAKNIQYF. The CDR3 DNA follows: TGTGCCTGGAGTCCTCTCTCTCAGGGCCCGGCCAAAAACATTCAGTACTTC.

This clone appeared a single time. V usage is TRBV19 and J usage is TRBJ2-1; 15 bases fit TRBD2. Per the germline V gene, CDR1 is LNHDA and CDR2 is SQIVND (reference sequence). The CDR3 has 16 residues. V gave up 5 bases and J gave up 4 bases; unmatched junction bases: 3. CDR3 nucleotide sequence: TGTGCCAGTAGTCTGGGACTAGCGGGAGGATACAATGAGCAGTTCTTC. Translating it yields CASSLGLAGGYNEQFF.

The chain combines TRBV7-8 with TRBJ1-2; 8 bases line up with TRBD1. Germline CDR1 SGHVS, CDR2 FQNEAQ. CDR3 length: 16 residues. V lost 2 bases to trimming and J lost 0 bases; unmatched junction nucleotides: 5. The CDR3 loop reads CASSLTGGNTNYGYTF. In DNA, the CDR3 is TGTGCCAGCAGCTTAACAGGGGGGAACACTAACTATGGCTACACCTTC.

The CDR3 sequence is CASSVGTVGGNEQFF. For the CDR3, the DNA is TGTGCCAGCAGTGTTGGTACTGTCGGAGGCAATGAGCAGTTCTTC. The chain uses TRBV28 and TRBJ2-1; a weak D match, TRBD2 (5 bases). Trimming removed 5 bases at V and 6 bases at J, with 17 bases between. The germline CDR1 and CDR2 sequences are MDHEN and SYDVKM. The CDR3 has 15 amino acids. The entire variable domain, with the rest obtained from reference TRBV28 and TRBJ2-1, is as follows: DVKVTQSSRYLVKRTGEKVFLECVQDMDHENMFWYRQDPGLGLRLIYFSYDVKMKEKGDIPEGYSVSREKKERFSLILESASTNQTSMYLCASSVGTVGGNEQFFGPGTRLTVL.

This clone was recorded a few times. The V and J genes are TRBV19 and TRBJ1-1; unclear D gene. Germline CDR1 and CDR2: LNHDA and SQIVND (reference sequence). This CDR3 is built from 14 residues. V was trimmed by 3 bases and J by 0 bases, leaving 8 bases between them. The CDR3 region is CASSMRVMNTEAFF. CDR3 in DNA: TGTGCCAGTAGTATGAGGGTAATGAACACTGAAGCTTTCTTT.

V is TRBV6-4 and J is TRBJ2-1, with TRBD1 matching 8 bases. J lost 9 bases, V lost 3 bases, and 7 bases had no gene match. CDR3 length equals 14 residues. Germline V gene data show CDR1 as MRHNA and CDR2 as SNTAGT. The DNA of the CDR3 is TGTGCCAGCAGTGATTCTCAGGGGGCGACTGAGCAGTTCTTC. This sequence encodes CASSDSQGATEQFF.

The chain uses TRBV19 and TRBJ2-2; TRBD1 agrees at 7 bases. V lost 7 bases to trimming and J lost 5 bases; unmatched junction nucleotides: 7. Germline-derived CDR1 and CDR2 are LNHDA and SQIVND (reference sequence). This CDR3 region has 14 residues. For the CDR3, the DNA is TGTGCCAGTAAGATGAGGGGGCGGACCGGGGAGCTGTTTTTT. Its protein is CASKMRGRTGELFF.

V and J are TRBV30 and TRBJ2-7, with D possibly TRBD1 on 6 matching bases. Between the trimmed V and J ends, which lost 4 bases and 2 bases, there was a span of 12 bases. Per the germline V gene, CDR1 is GTSNPN and CDR2 is SVGIG (reference sequence). This CDR3 spans 13 amino acids. Here the CDR3 DNA reads TGTGCCTGGAATACAGGGAGTACCTACGAGCAGTACTTC. It translates to CAWNTGSTYEQYF. Full variable domain (rest looked up from reference TRBV30 and TRBJ2-7): SQTIHQWPATLVQPVGSPLSLECTVEGTSNPNLYWYRQAAGRGLQLLFYSVGIGQISSEVPQNLSASRPQDRQFILSSKKLLLSDSGFYLCAWNTGSTYEQYFGPGTRLTVT.

This chain joins TRBV3-1 (or the pseudogene TRBV3-2) and TRBJ2-5; the D gene is possibly TRBD2 (5 bases). V gave up 0 bases and J gave up 4 bases, with 12 bases separating them. The CDR3 is 15 amino acids. Germline CDR1 reads LGHDT; CDR2 reads YNNKEL (reference sequence). DNA of the CDR3: TGTGCCAGCAGCCAAGATCTTTGGAGCGGAGAGACCCAGTACTTC. Translated, it gives CASSQDLWSGETQYF.

V gene TRBV5-1 combines with J gene TRBJ2-1, with TRBD2 matching over 10 bases. The germline V gene has CDR1 SGHRS and CDR2 YFSETQ. The CDR3 spans 15 residues. V lost 4 bases and J lost 5; bases outside the gene matches: 6. The CDR3 loop reads CASSPTSGLNNEQFF. CDR3 nucleotides: TGCGCCAGCAGCCCGACTAGCGGGTTAAACAATGAGCAGTTCTTC.

This chain uses TRBV9 with TRBJ2-1; D is perhaps TRBD1 (5 bases). Trimming removed 3 bases from V and 9 bases from J, with 13 bases in between. The germline V gene encodes CDR1 SGDLS and CDR2 YYNGEE. The CDR3 loop spans 13 amino acids. This chain's CDR3 is CASSGRVIGEQFF. The CDR3 DNA reads TGTGCCAGCAGCGGCAGGGTTATTGGTGAGCAGTTCTTC.

The V call is TRBV10-3, the J call TRBJ2-3; tentatively, D is TRBD2 (7 bases). V shed 6 bases and J shed 3 bases, with 19 bases lying between them. Germline loops: CDR1 ENHRY, CDR2 SYGVKD. The CDR3 spans 16 residues. This CDR3 is CAISKDSPGGTDTQYF. The CDR3 coding sequence is TGTGCCATCAGCAAGGACAGCCCGGGAGGTACAGATACGCAGTATTTT.